This T cell receptor beta chain comes out of a study of blood T cells in healthy people across ages. Every donor provided roughly 10 milliliters of peripheral blood. Next came a second PCR, run for roughly 6 to 11 cycles, which used a sample-barcoded 5' primer along with a J-beta primer mix. MiXCR, run by TCRdb on the 5' RACE reads, gives a single entry per CDR3 protein. The sample includes around 1.5 million distinct CDR3 sequences, around 36% of them seen just once. V dropped 9 bases and J dropped 1 base, with 14 bases sitting between them. The CDR3 contains 14 residues. This clonotype originated in a woman aged 25-40 years in good health. This sequence joins TRBV12-3 or TRBV12-4 and TRBJ2-3; TRBD1 is a possible D gene (6 bases). Sequencing used blood. The CDR3 region is CASYMAGGTDTQYF. The CDR3 DNA reads as TGTGCCAGTTATATGGCAGGGGGCACAGATACGCAGTATTTT.